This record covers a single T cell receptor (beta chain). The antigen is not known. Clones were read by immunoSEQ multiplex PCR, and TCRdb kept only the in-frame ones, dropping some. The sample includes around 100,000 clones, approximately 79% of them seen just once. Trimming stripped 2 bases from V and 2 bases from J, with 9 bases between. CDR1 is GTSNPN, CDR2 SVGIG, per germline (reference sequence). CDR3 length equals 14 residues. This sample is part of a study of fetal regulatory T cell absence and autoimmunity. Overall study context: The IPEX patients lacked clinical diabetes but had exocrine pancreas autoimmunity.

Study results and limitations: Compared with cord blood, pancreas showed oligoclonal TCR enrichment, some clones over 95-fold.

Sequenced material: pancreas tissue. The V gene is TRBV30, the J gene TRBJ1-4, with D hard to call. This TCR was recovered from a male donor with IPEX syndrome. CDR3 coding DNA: TGTGCCTGGAGTCATAGGATCACTAATGAAAAACTGTTTTTT. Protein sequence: CAWSHRITNEKLFF. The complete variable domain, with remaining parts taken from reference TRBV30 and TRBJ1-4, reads SQTIHQWPATLVQPVGSPLSLECTVEGTSNPNLYWYRQAAGRGLQLLFYSVGIGQISSEVPQNLSASRPQDRQFILSSKKLLLSDSGFYLCAWSHRITNEKLFFGSGTQLSVL.